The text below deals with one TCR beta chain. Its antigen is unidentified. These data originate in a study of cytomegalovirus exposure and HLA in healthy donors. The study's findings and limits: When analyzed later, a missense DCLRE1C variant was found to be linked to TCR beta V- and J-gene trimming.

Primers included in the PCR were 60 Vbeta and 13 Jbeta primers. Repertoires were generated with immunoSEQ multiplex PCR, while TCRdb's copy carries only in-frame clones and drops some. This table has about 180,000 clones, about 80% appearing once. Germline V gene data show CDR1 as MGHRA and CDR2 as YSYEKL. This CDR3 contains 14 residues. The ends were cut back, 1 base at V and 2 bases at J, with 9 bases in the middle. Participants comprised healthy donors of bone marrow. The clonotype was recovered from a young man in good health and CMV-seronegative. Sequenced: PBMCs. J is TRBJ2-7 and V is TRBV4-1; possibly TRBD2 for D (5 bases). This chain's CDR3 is CASSQVKGAYEQYF. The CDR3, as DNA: TGCGCCAGCAGCCAAGTAAAGGGAGCCTACGAGCAGTACTTC.